This T cell receptor (beta chain) was sequenced for a study of beta chain features in type 1 diabetes. Overall study: The patients were much like the healthy donors in age, gender and cell yields. Broader study findings: VDJ junctions from patients with type 1 diabetes contained fewer insertions and more deletions. Within each of all four CD4+ subsets, Type 1 diabetes patients had TCRB CDR3s that were moderately but significantly shorter. TCRB repertoires of naive, central memory and Treg cells appeared more similar among patients than among healthy donors.

Every isolated RNA sample was fully reverse transcribed, so sequencing captured expressed TCRB transcripts. Clones were sequenced by immunoSEQ multiplex PCR, and TCRdb holds only the in-frame ones, with some missing. This sample has under 70,000 clones, with about three fifths found just once. The CDR3 is made up of 15 amino acids. Per germline, CDR1 SGHTA and CDR2 FQGTGA. After removal of 6 bases from V and 1 base from J, the junction contained 5 bases not matched to a gene. In the case of this clone: Its antigen is as yet unknown.

This receptor was taken from a woman aged 25 to 39 with type 1 diabetes. The sequenced sample consisted of stem cell memory CD4+ T cells from blood. The V gene is TRBV7-3, the J gene TRBJ2-2; 7 bases are a match to TRBD2. The CDR3 protein is CASRPGGRNTGELFF. DNA of the CDR3: TGTGCCAGCAGGCCCGGGGGGAGGAACACCGGGGAGCTGTTTTTT.